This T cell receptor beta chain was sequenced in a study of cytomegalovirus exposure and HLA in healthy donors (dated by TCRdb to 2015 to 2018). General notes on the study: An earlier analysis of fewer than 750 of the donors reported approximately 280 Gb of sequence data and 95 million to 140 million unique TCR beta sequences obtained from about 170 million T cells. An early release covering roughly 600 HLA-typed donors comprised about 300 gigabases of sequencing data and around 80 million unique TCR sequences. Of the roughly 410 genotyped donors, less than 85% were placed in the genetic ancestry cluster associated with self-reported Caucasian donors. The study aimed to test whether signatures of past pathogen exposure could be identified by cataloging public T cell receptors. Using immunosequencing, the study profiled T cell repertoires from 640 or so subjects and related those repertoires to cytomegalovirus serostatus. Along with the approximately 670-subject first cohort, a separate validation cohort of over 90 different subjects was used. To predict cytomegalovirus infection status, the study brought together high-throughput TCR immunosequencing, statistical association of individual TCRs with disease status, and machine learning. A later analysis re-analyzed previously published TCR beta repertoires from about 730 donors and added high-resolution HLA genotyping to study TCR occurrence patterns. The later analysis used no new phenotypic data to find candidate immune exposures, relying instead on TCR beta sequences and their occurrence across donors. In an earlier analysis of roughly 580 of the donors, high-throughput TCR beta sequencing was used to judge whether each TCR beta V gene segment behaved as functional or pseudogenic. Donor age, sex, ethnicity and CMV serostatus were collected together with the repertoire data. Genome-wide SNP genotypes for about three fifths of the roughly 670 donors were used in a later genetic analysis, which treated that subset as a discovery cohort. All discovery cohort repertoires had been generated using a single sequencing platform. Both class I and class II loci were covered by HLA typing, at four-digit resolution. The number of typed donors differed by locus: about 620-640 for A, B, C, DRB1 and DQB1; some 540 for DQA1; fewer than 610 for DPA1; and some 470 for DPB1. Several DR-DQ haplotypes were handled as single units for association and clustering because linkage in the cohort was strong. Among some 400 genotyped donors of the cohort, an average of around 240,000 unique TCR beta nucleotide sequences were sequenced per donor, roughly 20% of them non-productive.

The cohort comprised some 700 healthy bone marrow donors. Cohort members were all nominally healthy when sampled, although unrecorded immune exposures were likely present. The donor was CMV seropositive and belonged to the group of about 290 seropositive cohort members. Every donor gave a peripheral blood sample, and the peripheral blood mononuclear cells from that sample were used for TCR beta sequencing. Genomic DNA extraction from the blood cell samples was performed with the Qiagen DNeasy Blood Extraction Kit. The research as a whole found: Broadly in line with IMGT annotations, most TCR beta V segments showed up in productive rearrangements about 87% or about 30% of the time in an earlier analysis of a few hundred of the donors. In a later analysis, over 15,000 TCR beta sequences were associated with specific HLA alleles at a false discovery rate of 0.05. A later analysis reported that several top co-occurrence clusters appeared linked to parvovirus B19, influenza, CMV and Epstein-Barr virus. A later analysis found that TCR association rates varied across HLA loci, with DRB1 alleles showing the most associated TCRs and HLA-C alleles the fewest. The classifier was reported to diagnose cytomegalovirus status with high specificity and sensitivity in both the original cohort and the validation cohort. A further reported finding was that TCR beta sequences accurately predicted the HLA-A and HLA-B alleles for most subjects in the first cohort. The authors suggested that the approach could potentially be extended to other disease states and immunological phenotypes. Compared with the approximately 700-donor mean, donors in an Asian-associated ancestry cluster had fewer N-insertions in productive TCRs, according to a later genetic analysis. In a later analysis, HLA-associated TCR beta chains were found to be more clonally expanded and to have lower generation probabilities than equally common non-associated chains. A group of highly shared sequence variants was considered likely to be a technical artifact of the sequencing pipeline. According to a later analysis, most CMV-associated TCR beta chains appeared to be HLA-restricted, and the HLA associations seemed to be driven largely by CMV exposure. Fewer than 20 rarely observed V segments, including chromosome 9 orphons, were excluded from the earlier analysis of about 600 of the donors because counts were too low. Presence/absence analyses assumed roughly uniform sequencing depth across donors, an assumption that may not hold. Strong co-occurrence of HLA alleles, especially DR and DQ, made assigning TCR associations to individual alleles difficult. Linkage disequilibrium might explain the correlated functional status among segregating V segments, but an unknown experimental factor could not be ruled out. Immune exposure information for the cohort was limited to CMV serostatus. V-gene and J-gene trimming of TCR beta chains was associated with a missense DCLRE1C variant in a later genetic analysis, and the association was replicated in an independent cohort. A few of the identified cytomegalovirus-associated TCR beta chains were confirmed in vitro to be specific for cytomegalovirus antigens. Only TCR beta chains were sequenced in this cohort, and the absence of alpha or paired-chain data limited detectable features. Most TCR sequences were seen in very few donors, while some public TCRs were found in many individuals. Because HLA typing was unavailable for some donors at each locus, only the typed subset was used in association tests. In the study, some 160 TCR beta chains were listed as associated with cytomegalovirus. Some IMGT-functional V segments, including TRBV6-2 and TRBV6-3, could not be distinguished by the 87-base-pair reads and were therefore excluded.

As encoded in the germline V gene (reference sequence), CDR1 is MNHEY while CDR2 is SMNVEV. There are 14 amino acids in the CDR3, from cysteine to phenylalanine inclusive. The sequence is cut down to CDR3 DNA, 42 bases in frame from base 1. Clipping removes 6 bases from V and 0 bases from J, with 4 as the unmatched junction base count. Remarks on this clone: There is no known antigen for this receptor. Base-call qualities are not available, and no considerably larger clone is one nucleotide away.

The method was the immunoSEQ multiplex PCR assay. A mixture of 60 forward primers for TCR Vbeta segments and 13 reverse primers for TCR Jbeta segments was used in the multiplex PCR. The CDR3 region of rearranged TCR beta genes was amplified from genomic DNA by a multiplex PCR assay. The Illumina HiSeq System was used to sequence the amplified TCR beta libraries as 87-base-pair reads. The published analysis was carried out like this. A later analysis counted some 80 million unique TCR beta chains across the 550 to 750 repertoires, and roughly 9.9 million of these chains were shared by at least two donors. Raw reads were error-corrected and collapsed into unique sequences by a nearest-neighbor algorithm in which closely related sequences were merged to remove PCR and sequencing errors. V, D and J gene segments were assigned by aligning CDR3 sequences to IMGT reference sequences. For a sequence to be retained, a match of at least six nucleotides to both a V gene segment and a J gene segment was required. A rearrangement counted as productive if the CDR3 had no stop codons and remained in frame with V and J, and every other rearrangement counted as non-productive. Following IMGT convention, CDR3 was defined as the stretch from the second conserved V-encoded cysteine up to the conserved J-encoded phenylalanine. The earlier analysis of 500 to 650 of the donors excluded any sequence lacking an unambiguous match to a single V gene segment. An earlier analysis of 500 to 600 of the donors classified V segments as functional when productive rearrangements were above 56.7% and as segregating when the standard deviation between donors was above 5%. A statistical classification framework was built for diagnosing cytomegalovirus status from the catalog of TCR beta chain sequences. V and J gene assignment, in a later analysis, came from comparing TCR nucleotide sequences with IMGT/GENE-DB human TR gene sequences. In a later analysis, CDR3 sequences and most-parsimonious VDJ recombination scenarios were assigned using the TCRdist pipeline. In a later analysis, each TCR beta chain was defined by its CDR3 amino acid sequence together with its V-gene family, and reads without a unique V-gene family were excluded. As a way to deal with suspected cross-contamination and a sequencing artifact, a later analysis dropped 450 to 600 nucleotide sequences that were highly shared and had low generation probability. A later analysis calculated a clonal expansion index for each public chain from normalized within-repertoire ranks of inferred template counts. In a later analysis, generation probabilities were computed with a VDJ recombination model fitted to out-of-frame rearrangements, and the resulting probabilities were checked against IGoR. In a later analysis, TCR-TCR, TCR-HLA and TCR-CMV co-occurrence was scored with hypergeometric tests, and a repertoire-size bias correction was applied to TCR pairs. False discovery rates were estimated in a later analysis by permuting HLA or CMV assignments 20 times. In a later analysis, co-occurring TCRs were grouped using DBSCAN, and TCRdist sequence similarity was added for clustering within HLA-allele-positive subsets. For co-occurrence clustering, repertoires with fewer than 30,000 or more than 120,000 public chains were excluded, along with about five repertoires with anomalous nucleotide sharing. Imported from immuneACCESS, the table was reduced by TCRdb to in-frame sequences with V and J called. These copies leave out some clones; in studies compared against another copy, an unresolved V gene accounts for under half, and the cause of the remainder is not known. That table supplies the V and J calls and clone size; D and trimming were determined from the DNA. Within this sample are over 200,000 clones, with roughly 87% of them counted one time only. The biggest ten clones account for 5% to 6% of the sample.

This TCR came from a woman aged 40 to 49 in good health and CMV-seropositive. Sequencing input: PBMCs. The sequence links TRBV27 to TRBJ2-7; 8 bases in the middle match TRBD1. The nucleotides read TGTGCCAGCAGCCTGACAGGGGTCTCCTACGAGCAGTACTTC. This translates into CASSLTGVSYEQYF.